This T cell receptor beta chain was identified in a study of response to subunit inactivated influenza vaccine (dated by TCRdb to between 2018 and 2020). Concerning the study at large: Deep quantitative profiling of the T cell receptor repertoire was used in the study to follow responses to a trivalent subunit inactivated influenza vaccine.

Via the germline V gene, CDR1 is SQVTM and CDR2 ANQGSEA. V and J lose 3 bases and 1 base, and a span of 12 bases separates them. The CDR3 goes from the cysteine to the phenylalanine over 14 residues. CDR3 DNA only is kept here, 42 bases in frame from base 1. The library was generated by RT-PCR. Sequenced using an Illumina HiSeq 2500. TCRdb reworked the public reads: Q25 trimming with fastp, MiXCR clone assembly, productive beta chains retained. When rows share a CDR3 protein, they turn into one entry using the most common DNA and genes. For this sample there are over 800,000 distinct CDR3 sequences; around 20% appear just once. More than 8.5% of the sample is held by the ten biggest clonotypes. About this clonotype: Its cognate antigen has yet to be identified. No clone much larger than this one lies a single base away; base qualities are absent.

Results the study describes overall, beyond this receptor: According to the authors, only a limited number of new T cells may be recruited by each seasonal influenza vaccination.

The sequence came from a middle-aged man who received an inactivated influenza vaccine. Donor details come from another sample of the same person, matched by shared clones. The chain links TRBV29-1 with TRBJ1-1, with the D gene not clear enough to name. Sequenced material: PBMCs from blood, taken 5 to 6 days after vaccination. The CDR3 region: CSVDRQRQNTEAFF. The bases are TGCAGCGTTGACCGTCAGCGTCAGAACACTGAAGCTTTCTTT.